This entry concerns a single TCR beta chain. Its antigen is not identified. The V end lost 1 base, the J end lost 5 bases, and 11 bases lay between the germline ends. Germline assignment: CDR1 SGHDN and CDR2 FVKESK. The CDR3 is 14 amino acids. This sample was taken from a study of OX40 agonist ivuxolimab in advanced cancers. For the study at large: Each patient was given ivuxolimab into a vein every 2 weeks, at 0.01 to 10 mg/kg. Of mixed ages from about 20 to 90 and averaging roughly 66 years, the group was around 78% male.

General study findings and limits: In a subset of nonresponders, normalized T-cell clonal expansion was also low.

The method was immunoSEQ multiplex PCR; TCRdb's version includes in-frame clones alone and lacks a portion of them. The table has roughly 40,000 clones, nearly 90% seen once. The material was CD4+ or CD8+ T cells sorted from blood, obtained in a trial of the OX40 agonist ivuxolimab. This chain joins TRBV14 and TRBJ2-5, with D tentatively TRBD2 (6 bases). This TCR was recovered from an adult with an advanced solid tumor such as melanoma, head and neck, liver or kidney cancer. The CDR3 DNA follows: TGTGCCAGCAGCCAAGTAACTAGCTTGGAGACCCAGTACTTC. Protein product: CASSQVTSLETQYF.